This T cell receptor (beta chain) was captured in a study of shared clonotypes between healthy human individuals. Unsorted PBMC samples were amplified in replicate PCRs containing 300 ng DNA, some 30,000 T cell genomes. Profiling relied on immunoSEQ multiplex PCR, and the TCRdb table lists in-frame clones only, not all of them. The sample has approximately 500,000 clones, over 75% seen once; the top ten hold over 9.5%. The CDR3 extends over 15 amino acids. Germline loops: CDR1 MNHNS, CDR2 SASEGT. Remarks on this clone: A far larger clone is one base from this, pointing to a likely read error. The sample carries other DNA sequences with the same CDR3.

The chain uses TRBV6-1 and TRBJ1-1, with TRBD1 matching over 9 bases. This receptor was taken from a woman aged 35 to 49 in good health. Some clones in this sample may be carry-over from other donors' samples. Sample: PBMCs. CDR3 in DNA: TGTGCAAGCAGTGAAGCGGGGACAGGGCGGGTTACGGCTTTCTTT. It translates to CASSEAGTGRVTAFF.